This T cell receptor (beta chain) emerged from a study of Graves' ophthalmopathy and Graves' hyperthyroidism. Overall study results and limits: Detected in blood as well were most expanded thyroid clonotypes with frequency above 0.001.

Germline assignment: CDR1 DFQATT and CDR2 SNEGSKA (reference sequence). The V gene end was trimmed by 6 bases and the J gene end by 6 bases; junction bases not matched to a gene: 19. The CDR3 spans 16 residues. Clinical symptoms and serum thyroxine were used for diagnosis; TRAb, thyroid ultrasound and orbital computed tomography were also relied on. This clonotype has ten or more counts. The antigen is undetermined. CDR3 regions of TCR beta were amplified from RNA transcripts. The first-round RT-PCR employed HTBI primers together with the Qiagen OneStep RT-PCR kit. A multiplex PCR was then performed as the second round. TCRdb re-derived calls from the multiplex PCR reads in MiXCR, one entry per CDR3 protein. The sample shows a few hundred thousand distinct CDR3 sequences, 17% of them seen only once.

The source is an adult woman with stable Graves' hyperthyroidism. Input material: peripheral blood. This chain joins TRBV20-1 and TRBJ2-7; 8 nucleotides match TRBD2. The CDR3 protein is CSALDGEEAGVREQYF. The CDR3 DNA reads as TGCAGTGCCCTGGATGGTGAGGAAGCGGGAGTCCGCGAGCAGTACTTC.